This T cell receptor (beta chain) appears in the sequencing data of a study of TET2 disruption in CD19-targeted CAR T cells (dated by TCRdb to the late 2010s). About the full investigation: The number of samples was determined by the original clinical trial design and by which samples were available, and no additional inclusion criteria were applied.

Via the germline V gene (reference sequence), CDR1 is GTSNPN and CDR2 SVGIG. Including the terminal cysteine and phenylalanine, the CDR3 comprises 13 residues. Only the CDR3 bases that were read are kept: 30 of them, in frame from base 1. The treatment or condition tag for this specimen amounts to: autologous CTL019 cells: CD19 CAR with 4-1BB and CD3 zeta domains. The CD19 CAR incorporated TCR zeta and 4-1BB costimulatory signaling domains. Leukapheresis was used to collect the T cells for CTL019 manufacturing from peripheral blood. The DNeasy Blood and Tissue Kit was used to extract genomic DNA from pre-infusion T cells, peripheral blood, or sorted post-infusion T cells. Regarding this clone: Its antigen specificity is not known. Its ends do not fully match the called genes, so a read error is possible. The CDR3 extends 3 residues past the end of the read, so its final part is completed from the germline J gene.

Paper-wide results and their limitations: The conclusions about the patient's CAR T cells were based on extensive analysis of only one subject.

TCR beta chain deep sequencing was performed with the immunoSEQ assay. The authors' analysis ran thus. Clonotype frequencies were computed using only productive TCR beta rearrangements. Drawn from immuneACCESS, this table holds only the in-frame rearrangements with V and J called that TCRdb kept. Clones are partly lost; checked studies trace under half to an unresolved V gene and leave the rest unexplained. For V, J and clone size, that table is used; D and trimming come from the DNA. This sample's table contains under 30,000 clones. The top ten hold 1.5% to 2% of the sample. The clonotype originates from an older man with chronic lymphocytic leukemia. The sequenced sample was CD8- CAR+ T cells sorted from cultured blood T cells, obtained for CD19 CAR T cell therapy. The cell subset or site label corresponds to: CD8-negative CAR-positive T cells from the infusion product. The sequence links TRBV30 to TRBJ2-7; the central 7 bases match TRBD1. The sequenced CDR3 bases are TGTGCTTGGAGGCCCGGGACAGCCTACGAG. Translated, this gives CAWRPGTAYE. From start to end, the CDR3 is CAWRPGTAYEQYF.